The clone carrying this T cell receptor (beta chain) was picked up many times. Time point indicated: before trial treatment. The data belong to a study of low-dose radiotherapy and immunotherapy resistance in tumors. TRAV- and TRBV-specific primers, spanning alpha and beta chains, primed first-strand cDNA. Amplification of TCRs used a constant-region primer and V-primer adapter for roughly 21 PCR cycles. The mRNA which had been isolated was amplified by in vitro transcription. Using its own MiXCR run on the reads, TCRdb lists one record per CDR3 protein. The sample has about 39,000 distinct CDR3 sequences, roughly 28% seen once. Germline V gene sequence: CDR1 KGHSH, CDR2 LQKENI. The germline V and J ends were trimmed by 8 bases and 4 bases, with 27 bases remaining between them. The CDR3 has 18 amino acids.

This chain uses TRBV18 with TRBJ2-1; D perhaps matches TRBD1 (6 bases). The sequencing here drew on PBMCs, taken before treatment. The sequence was collected from a male donor with gallbladder cancer. Here the CDR3 reads CASTTPGIPGTRYNEQFF. DNA of the CDR3: TGTGCCAGCACAACGCCGGGTATACCCGGGACACGGTACAATGAGCAGTTCTTC.